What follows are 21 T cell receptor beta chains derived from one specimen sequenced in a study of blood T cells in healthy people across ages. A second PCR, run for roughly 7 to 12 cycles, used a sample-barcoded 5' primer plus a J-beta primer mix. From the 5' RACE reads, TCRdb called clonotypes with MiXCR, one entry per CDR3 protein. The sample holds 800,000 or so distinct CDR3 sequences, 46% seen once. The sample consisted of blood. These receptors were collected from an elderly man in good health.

CDR3 DNA: TGTGCCACCAGTGATTTAGAGAGCGGGAGATCGGGCAATGAGCAGTTCTTC. It is translated as CATSDLESGRSGNEQFF. V gene TRBV24-1 combines with J gene TRBJ2-1, with 8 bases that match TRBD2. Trimming cost V 1 base and J 6 bases; bases outside gene matches: 10. The CDR3 consists of 17 residues. The germline CDR1 and CDR2 sequences are KGHDR and SFDVKD.

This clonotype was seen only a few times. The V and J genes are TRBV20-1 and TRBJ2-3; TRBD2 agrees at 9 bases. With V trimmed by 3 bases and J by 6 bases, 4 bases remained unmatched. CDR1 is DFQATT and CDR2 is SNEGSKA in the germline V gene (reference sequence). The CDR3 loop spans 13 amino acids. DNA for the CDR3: TGCAGTGCTAGCGCGGGAGGGCCGGATACGCAGTATTTT. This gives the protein CSASAGGPDTQYF.

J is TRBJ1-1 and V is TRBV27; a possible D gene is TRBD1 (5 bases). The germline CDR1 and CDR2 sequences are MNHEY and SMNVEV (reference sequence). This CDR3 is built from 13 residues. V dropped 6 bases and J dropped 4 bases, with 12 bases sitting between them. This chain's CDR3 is CASSPSGGTEAFF. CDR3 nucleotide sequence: TGTGCCAGCAGCCCCTCCGGGGGCACTGAAGCTTTCTTT.

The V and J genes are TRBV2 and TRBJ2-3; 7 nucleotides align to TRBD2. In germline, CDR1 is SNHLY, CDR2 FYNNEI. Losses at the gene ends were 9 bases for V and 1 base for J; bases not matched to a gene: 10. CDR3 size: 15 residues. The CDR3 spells CASSRASGGTDTQYF. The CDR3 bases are TGTGCCAGTAGTAGGGCTAGCGGAGGCACAGATACGCAGTATTTT. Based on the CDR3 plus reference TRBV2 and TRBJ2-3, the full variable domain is EPEVTQTPSHQVTQMGQEVILRCVPISNHLYFYWYRQILGQKVEFLVSFYNNEISEKSEIFDDQFSVERPDGSNFTLKIRSTKLEDSAMYFCASSRASGGTDTQYFGPGTRLTVL.

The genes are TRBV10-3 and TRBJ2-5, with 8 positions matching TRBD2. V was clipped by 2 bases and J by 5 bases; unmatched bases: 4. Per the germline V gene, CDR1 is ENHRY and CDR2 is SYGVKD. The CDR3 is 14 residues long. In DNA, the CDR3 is TGTGCCATCAGTGAGGCCGGGGGGGGCGAGACCCAGTACTTC. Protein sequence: CAISEAGGGETQYF.

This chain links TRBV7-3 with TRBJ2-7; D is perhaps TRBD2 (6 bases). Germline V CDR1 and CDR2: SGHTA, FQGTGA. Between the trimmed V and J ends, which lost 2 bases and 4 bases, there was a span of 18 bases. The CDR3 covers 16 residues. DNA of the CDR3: TGTGCCAGCAGCTTAGACCCCGGGAGTGTTCCATACGAGCAGTACTTC. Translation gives CASSLDPGSVPYEQYF.

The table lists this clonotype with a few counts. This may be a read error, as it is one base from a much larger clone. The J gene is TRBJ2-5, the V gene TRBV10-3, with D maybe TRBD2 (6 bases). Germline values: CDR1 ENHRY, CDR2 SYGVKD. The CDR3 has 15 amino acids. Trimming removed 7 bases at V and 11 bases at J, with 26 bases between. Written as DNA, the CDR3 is TGTGCCATCACGGGTAACGGCGGGGCGGACAATGAGCAGTACTTC. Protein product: CAITGNGGADNEQYF.

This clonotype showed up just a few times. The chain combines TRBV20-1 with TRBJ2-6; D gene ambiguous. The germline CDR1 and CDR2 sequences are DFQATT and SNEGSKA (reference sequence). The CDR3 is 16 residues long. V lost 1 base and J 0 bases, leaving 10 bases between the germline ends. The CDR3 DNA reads TGCAGTGCTAGAGGTTCCCAGCTCTCTGGGGCCAACGTCCTGACTTTC. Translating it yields CSARGSQLSGANVLTF.

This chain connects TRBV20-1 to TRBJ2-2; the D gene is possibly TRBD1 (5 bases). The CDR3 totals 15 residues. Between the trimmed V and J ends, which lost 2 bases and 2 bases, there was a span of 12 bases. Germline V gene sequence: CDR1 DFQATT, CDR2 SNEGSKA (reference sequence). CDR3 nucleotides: TGCAGTGCTAGACAGGGCCTCGTAAACACCGGGGAGCTGTTTTTT. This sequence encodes CSARQGLVNTGELFF.

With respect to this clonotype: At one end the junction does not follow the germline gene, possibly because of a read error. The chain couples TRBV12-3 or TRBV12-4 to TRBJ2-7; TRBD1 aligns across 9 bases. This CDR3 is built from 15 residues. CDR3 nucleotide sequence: TGTGCCAGCAGCACCCTCGGGACAGGGTCCTACGAGCGGTACTTC. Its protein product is CASSTLGTGSYERYF.

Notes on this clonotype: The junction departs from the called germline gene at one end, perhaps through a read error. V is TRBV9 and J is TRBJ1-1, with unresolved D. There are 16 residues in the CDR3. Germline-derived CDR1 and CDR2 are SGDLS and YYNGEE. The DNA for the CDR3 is TGTGCCATCAGCGTGGGATCGGACCGATGGAACACTGAAGCTTTCTTT. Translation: CAISVGSDRWNTEAFF.

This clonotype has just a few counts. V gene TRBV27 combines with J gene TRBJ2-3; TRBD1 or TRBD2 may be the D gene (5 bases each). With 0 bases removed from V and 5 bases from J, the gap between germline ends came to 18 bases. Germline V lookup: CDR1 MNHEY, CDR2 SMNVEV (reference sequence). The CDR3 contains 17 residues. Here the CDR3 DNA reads TGTGCCAGCAGTTTATCAGGGCCAGGGAGTTTTCTAGATACGCAGTATTTT. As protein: CASSLSGPGSFLDTQYF.

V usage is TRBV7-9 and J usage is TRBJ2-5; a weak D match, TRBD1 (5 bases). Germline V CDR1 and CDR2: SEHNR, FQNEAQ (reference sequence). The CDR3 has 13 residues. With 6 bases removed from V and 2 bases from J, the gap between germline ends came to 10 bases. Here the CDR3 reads CASRPDTQETQYF. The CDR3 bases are TGTGCCAGCAGACCGGACACTCAAGAGACCCAGTACTTC.

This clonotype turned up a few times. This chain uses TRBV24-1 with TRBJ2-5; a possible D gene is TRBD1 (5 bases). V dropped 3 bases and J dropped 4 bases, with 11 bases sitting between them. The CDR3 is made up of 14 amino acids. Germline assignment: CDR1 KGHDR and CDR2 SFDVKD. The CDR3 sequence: CATSDATESETQYF. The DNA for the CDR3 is TGTGCCACCAGTGATGCGACAGAGTCAGAGACCCAGTACTTC.

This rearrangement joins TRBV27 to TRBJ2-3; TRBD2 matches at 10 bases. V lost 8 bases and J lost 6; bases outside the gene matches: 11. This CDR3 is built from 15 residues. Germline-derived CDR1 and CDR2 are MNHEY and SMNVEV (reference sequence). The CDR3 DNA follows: TGTGCCAGCGGACGGACTAGCGGACTCGGGGATACGCAGTATTTT. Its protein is CASGRTSGLGDTQYF.

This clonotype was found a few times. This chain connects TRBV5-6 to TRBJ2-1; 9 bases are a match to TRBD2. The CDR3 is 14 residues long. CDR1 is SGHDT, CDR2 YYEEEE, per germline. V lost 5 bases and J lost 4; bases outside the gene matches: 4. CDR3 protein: CASRATSGYNEQFF. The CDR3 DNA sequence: TGTGCCAGCAGGGCGACTAGCGGTTACAATGAGCAGTTCTTC.

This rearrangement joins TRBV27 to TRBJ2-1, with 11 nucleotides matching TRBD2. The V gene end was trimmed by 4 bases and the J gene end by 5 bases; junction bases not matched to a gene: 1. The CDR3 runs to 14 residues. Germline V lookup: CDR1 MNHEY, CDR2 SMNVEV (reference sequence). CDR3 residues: CASSSSGRHNEQFF. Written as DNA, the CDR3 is TGTGCCAGCAGTTCTAGCGGGAGGCACAATGAGCAGTTCTTC.

CDR3 sequence: CSAPRVEQFF. As DNA, the CDR3 is TGCAGTGCCCCTCGGGTTGAGCAGTTCTTC. The rearrangement joins TRBV20-1 to TRBJ2-1; D gene unclear. Germline CDR1 reads DFQATT; CDR2 reads SNEGSKA (reference sequence). The CDR3 has 10 amino acids. V lost 6 bases, J lost 9 bases, and 9 bases lay in between.

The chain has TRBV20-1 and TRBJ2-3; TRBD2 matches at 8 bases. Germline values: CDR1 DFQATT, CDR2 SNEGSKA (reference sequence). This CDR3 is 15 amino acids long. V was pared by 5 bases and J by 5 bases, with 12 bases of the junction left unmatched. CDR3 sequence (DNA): TGCAGTGCTTACCCTACGGGAGGGCGGGGAGATACGCAGTATTTT. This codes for CSAYPTGGRGDTQYF.

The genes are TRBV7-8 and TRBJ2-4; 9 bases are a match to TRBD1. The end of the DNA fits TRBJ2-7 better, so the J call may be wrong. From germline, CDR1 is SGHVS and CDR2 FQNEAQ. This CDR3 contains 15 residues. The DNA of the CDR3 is TGTGCCAGCAGCTCCCCTCCGGGACAGGGCTACGAGCAGTACTTC. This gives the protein CASSSPPGQGYEQYF.

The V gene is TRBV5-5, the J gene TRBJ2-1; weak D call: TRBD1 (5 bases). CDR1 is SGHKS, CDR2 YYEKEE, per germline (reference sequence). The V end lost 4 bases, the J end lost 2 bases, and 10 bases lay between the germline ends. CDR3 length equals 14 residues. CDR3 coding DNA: TGTGCCAGCAGCATACGGACACCCTACAATGAGCAGTTCTTC. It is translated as CASSIRTPYNEQFF.